These 20 T cell receptor beta chains came from one sample sequenced in a study of CD8+ T cells in alopecia areata. Sequencing templates came from extracted RNA that was reverse transcribed into cDNA. The assay was immunoSEQ multiplex PCR, and TCRdb's table has in-frame clones only and misses some. The data show 110,000 or so clones, less than 80% seen once. Sequenced input: CD4+ T cells sorted from blood. Every receptor here comes from a human donor in good health.

This rearrangement joins TRBV4-1 to TRBJ1-1; D is unclear. V shed 3 bases and J shed 2 bases, with 16 bases lying between them. The CDR3 extends over 16 amino acids. CDR1 and CDR2 (germline): MGHRA, YSYEKL. CDR3 residues: CASSHLGRHPNTEAFF. CDR3 sequence (DNA): TGCGCCAGCAGCCACCTAGGGAGGCACCCTAACACTGAAGCTTTCTTT.

The CDR3 DNA reads as TGTGCCAGCAGTTTGCAATCAGGGTTGCCGTCGCCCCAGCATTTT. It encodes CASSLQSGLPSPQHF. The V call is TRBV27, the J call TRBJ1-5; D possibly corresponds to TRBD1 (5 bases). Trimming took off 3 bases at V and 9 bases at J, with 18 bases between the two ends. CDR1 and CDR2 (germline): MNHEY, SMNVEV (reference sequence). This CDR3 has 15 amino acids.

With respect to this clone: This CDR3 is also generated by other DNA sequences in the sample. The chain carries TRBV18 and TRBJ2-3, with D hard to call. The CDR3 consists of 13 residues. Trimming removed 3 bases from V and 0 bases from J, with 4 bases in between. Per the germline V gene, CDR1 is KGHSH and CDR2 is LQKENI. This CDR3 is CASSPTSTDTQYF. CDR3 DNA sequence: TGTGCCAGCTCACCGACTAGCACAGATACGCAGTATTTT.

This chain connects TRBV4-1 to TRBJ2-2; the match to TRBD1 covers 12 bases. This CDR3 is 15 amino acids long. V trimming: 3 bases; J trimming: 5 bases; junction bases outside the gene matches: 1. Germline CDR1 is MGHRA and CDR2 is YSYEKL. The CDR3 DNA follows: TGCGCCAGCAGCCAGGGACAGGGGGCAACCGGGGAGCTGTTTTTT. It specifies CASSQGQGATGELFF.

The chain combines TRBV27 with TRBJ2-5, with D tentatively TRBD1 (6 bases). Looked up from germline, CDR1 is MNHEY and CDR2 is SMNVEV (reference sequence). The CDR3 runs 15 residues. V lost 5 bases to trimming and J lost 0 bases, with 13 bases between them. The CDR3 coding sequence is TGTGCCAGCAGTCGCCTGGGGGCATACCAAGAGACCCAGTACTTC. The encoded protein is CASSRLGAYQETQYF.

The V and J genes are TRBV7-9 and TRBJ1-6; no firm D call. Deletions cut 8 bases from V and 7 bases from J, with 18 bases between. This CDR3 comprises 15 residues. Germline CDR1 and CDR2: SEHNR and FQNEAQ (reference sequence). CDR3 amino acids: CASRWGGGRNSPLHF. Written as DNA, the CDR3 is TGTGCCAGCCGCTGGGGAGGCGGAAGAAATTCACCCCTCCACTTT.

This chain joins TRBV20-1 and TRBJ1-1, with D possibly TRBD1 on 5 matching bases. This CDR3 spans 11 amino acids. CDR1 and CDR2 from the germline V gene are DFQATT and SNEGSKA (reference sequence). CDR3 loop: CRGIGGTEAFF. The CDR3 nucleotides read TGCAGGGGGATTGGGGGAACTGAAGCTTTCTTT.

CDR3 amino acids: CASSSLPGQGLEAFF. The CDR3 DNA sequence: TGCGCCAGCAGCTCGCTACCGGGACAGGGGCTAGAAGCTTTCTTT. The genes are TRBV5-1 and TRBJ1-1, with 10 nucleotides matching TRBD1. The J segment lost 8 bases and the V segment lost 3 bases, leaving 10 bases of the junction unmatched. Germline CDR1 SGHRS, CDR2 YFSETQ. This CDR3 contains 15 residues.

J is TRBJ1-6 and V is TRBV30; D gene ambiguous. Germline values: CDR1 GTSNPN, CDR2 SVGIG (reference sequence). V was trimmed by 3 bases and J by 8 bases, leaving 11 bases between them. This CDR3 region has 13 residues. The CDR3 loop reads CAWSLRADSPLHF. The CDR3 DNA reads TGTGCCTGGAGCCTCCGCGCGGATTCACCCCTCCACTTT.

The CDR3 reads CSAYRGSGTQYF. For the CDR3, the DNA is TGCAGCGCTTACAGGGGGTCGGGTACGCAGTATTTT. The V gene is TRBV29-1, the J gene TRBJ2-3; 8 positions agree with TRBD1. Per the germline V gene, CDR1 is SQVTM and CDR2 is ANQGSEA. This CDR3 is 12 amino acids long. J was trimmed by 8 bases and V by 7 bases; bases with no gene match: 8.

The chain joins TRBV28 to TRBJ2-6; D is undetermined. The CDR3 is 15 residues long. Trimming cost V 6 bases and J 2 bases, with 11 bases left between them. Germline lookup yields CDR1 MDHEN and CDR2 SYDVKM. As DNA, the CDR3 is TGTGCCAGCAGCCAGACGAAAGCTGGGGCCAACGTCCTGACTTTC. The encoded protein is CASSQTKAGANVLTF.

V usage is TRBV30 and J usage is TRBJ2-7; weak D call: TRBD1 (6 bases). Germline-derived CDR1 and CDR2 are GTSNPN and SVGIG (reference sequence). V lost 3 bases and J lost 0, with 21 bases in between. CDR3 length: 17 residues. The CDR3 loop is CAWSLRGYRDDSYEQYF. The CDR3 region has the DNA TGTGCCTGGAGCCTAAGAGGATACAGGGACGACTCCTACGAGCAGTACTTC.

This chain uses TRBV6-5 with TRBJ1-1, with a tentative D call TRBD1 (5 bases). The CDR3 is 14 residues long. In germline, CDR1 is MNHEY, CDR2 SVGAGI. Between the trimmed V and J ends, which lost 5 bases and 0 bases, there was a span of 10 bases. CDR3 sequence: CASSERQLNTEAFF. The CDR3 DNA sequence: TGTGCCAGCAGTGAAAGACAGTTGAACACTGAAGCTTTCTTT.

The chain combines TRBV9 with TRBJ1-5; 8 bases are shared with TRBD1. The CDR3 covers 14 residues. The V segment lost 0 bases and the J segment 6 bases; nucleotides outside the gene matches: 2. In germline, CDR1 is SGDLS, CDR2 YYNGEE. The CDR3 loop is CASSVGTGRQPQHF. The CDR3 bases are TGTGCCAGCAGCGTAGGGACAGGGCGTCAGCCCCAGCATTTT.

The V call is TRBV9, the J call TRBJ2-2; D is possibly TRBD1 (6 bases). The CDR3 runs to 16 residues. Germline loops: CDR1 SGDLS, CDR2 YYNGEE. V was shortened by 0 bases and J by 6 bases, with 15 bases between the two germline ends. CDR3 loop: CASSVDRDLGAGELFF. The CDR3 bases are TGTGCCAGCAGCGTAGACAGGGACCTAGGGGCCGGGGAGCTGTTTTTT.

The CDR3 coding sequence is TGTGCCAGCAGCTTAGTAGGCAGGGTAGATTACGAGCAGTACTTC. Amino acid sequence: CASSLVGRVDYEQYF. V usage is TRBV7-2 and J usage is TRBJ2-7, with a tentative D call TRBD1 (5 bases). The V end lost 1 base, the J end lost 4 bases, and 14 bases lay between the germline ends. The CDR3 totals 15 residues. CDR1 and CDR2 from the germline V gene are SGHTA and FQGNSA. The variable domain in full, completed from reference TRBV7-2 and TRBJ2-7, reads GAGVSQSPSNKVTEKGKDVELRCDPISGHTALYWYRQSLGQGLEFLIYFQGNSAPDKSGLPSDRFSAERTGGSVSTLTIQRTQQEDSAVYLCASSLVGRVDYEQYFGPGTRLTVT.

The chain employs TRBV6-6 and TRBJ2-5; TRBD1 matches at 10 bases. The junction had 10 bases not matched to a gene; V was cut back by 4 bases and J by 5 bases. The CDR3 runs 16 residues. Per germline, CDR1 MNHNY and CDR2 SVGAGI (reference sequence). CDR3 region: CASSCRGQGPGETQYF. The CDR3 nucleotides read TGTGCCAGCAGTTGCCGGGGACAGGGGCCAGGGGAGACCCAGTACTTC.

This chain joins TRBV4-1 and TRBJ2-5; D is perhaps TRBD1 (5 bases). This CDR3 spans 16 amino acids. Trimming left V 0 bases short and J 5 bases short, with 16 bases between. CDR1 and CDR2 (germline): MGHRA, YSYEKL. The CDR3 region has the DNA TGCGCCAGCAGCCAAGAGCCCCAGCAGGGTAGGGAGACCCAGTACTTC. This translates into CASSQEPQQGRETQYF.

The chain has TRBV6-5 and TRBJ2-7; TRBD1 matches at 9 bases. CDR1 and CDR2 from the germline V gene are MNHEY and SVGAGI. The length of the CDR3 is 15 residues. V was pared by 2 bases and J by 6 bases, with 8 bases of the junction left unmatched. CDR3 bases: TGTGCCAGCAGTTACACGGACAGGGGAAACGGCGAGCAGTACTTC. It is translated as CASSYTDRGNGEQYF.

This clone was seen a handful of times. The rearrangement uses TRBV7-2 and TRBJ2-2; 7 bases map to TRBD1. V lost 5 bases, J lost 2 bases, and 5 bases stayed unmatched. CDR1 SGHTA and CDR2 FQGNSA come from the germline V gene. There are 15 residues in the CDR3. CDR3 bases: TGTGCCAGCAGCCGGACAGGATTTAACACCGGGGAGCTGTTTTTT. Translation gives CASSRTGFNTGELFF.